This T cell receptor (beta chain) is drawn from a study of blood T cell repertoires in COVID-19. Study-wide context: COVID-19 samples from acute and convalescent phases originated in the United States, Italy and Spain. T cells, B-cell-depleted T cells, or PBMCs provided the cDNA or gDNA that served as material.

Participant ages covered about 18 to 89 years across about 25 US areas. CDR1 and CDR2 from the germline V gene are LNHDA and SQIVND (reference sequence). The CDR3 sequence is 14 residues long. Germline trimming cut 3 bases from V and 3 bases from J; bases unmatched to any gene: 2. As processed by the authors: Amplification with reference gene primers provided the estimates of nucleated cell counts. Generated by immunoSEQ multiplex PCR, the TCRdb table keeps only in-frame clones and is missing some. V and J calls plus clone size are reproduced from that table; the DNA served to infer D and trimming. The sample contains hundreds of thousands of clones, about 86% of which appear only once.

The receptor comes from a woman between 35 and 50 years old with acute COVID-19. Sequenced sample: PBMCs or T cells enriched from blood (not recorded which). The rearrangement joins TRBV19 to TRBJ2-3; 8 bases line up with TRBD1. CDR3 in DNA: TGTGCCAGTAGTATTACAGGGGGTACAGATACGCAGTATTTT. Translating gives CASSITGGTDTQYF. Using reference TRBV19 and TRBJ2-3 for the parts outside the CDR3, the full variable domain is DGGITQSPKYLFRKEGQNVTLSCEQNLNHDAMYWYRQDPGQGLRLIYYSQIVNDFQKGDIAEGYSVSREKKESFPLTVTSAQKNPTAFYLCASSITGGTDTQYFGPGTRLTVL.